Listed below are T cell receptor beta chains from one sample, sequenced in a study of T cell responses to AZD1222 COVID-19 vaccine. Here immunoSEQ multiplex PCR was the method, and the copy in TCRdb shows in-frame clones only, minus some. The sample contains tens of thousands of clones, approximately 91% of which appear only once. Source: peripheral blood, taken on day 0 of AZD1222 vaccination. These receptors were obtained from an adult in good health. CDR3s include the opening cysteine and the closing phenylalanine or tryptophan. The order of the fields is V gene, clone size, D gene, J gene, CDR3 protein, CDR3 DNA. The D gene is left open where the match is weak. Some rows have no size entry. The others give once, few or many, or a class for an expanded clone.

>TRBV3-1/TRBV3-2|NA|NA|TRBJ1-4
CASSLRVGVEKLFF
TGTGCCAGCAGCCTCAGGGTGGGTGTTGAAAAACTGTTTTTT
>TRBV11-2|NA|TRBD1|TRBJ2-7
CASSSIGGQGSYEQYF
TGTGCCAGCAGCTCTATCGGGGGACAGGGGTCCTACGAGCAGTACTTC
>TRBV7-2|NA|NA|TRBJ1-1
CASSLQAAGMNTEAFF
TGTGCCAGCAGCTTACAGGCGGCAGGGATGAACACTGAAGCTTTCTTT
>TRBV7-2|NA|NA|TRBJ2-5
CASSRGGGWQETQYF
TGTGCCAGCAGCCGTGGGGGAGGTTGGCAAGAGACCCAGTACTTC
>TRBV2|NA|TRBD2|TRBJ2-1
CASSARTSGVDEQFF
TGTGCCAGCAGTGCCCGGACTAGCGGGGTCGATGAGCAGTTCTTC
>TRBV11-2|NA|NA|TRBJ2-3
CASSRTGSVLTDTQYF
TGTGCCAGCAGCCGAACAGGGAGCGTATTAACAGATACGCAGTATTTT
>TRBV24-1|NA|TRBD1|TRBJ2-3
CATSDFGRQGATDTQYF
TGTGCCACCAGTGATTTCGGGAGACAGGGGGCCACAGATACGCAGTATTTT
>TRBV27|NA|NA|TRBJ2-7
CASSLSGVGLSYEQYF
TGTGCCAGCAGTTTATCTGGGGTGGGTCTCTCCTACGAGCAGTACTTC
>TRBV18|NA|TRBD1|TRBJ1-2
CASSSTGTGGAGYGYTF
TGTGCCAGCTCCTCAACCGGGACAGGGGGCGCCGGCTATGGCTACACCTTC
>TRBV3-1/TRBV3-2|NA|TRBD2|TRBJ2-1
CASSHPAGGLNEQFF
TGTGCCAGCAGCCACCCAGCGGGGGGTTTAAATGAGCAGTTCTTC
>TRBV5-4|NA|TRBD1|TRBJ1-6
CASRTPGTGDSPLHF
TGTGCCAGCAGGACCCCCGGGACAGGAGATTCACCCCTCCACTTT
>TRBV7-9|NA|NA|TRBJ1-5
CASSFGSNQPQHF
TGTGCCAGCAGCTTCGGGAGCAATCAGCCCCAGCATTTT
>TRBV7-9|NA|NA|TRBJ2-3
CASSLHSTDTQYF
TGTGCCAGCAGCTTACACAGCACAGATACGCAGTATTTT
>TRBV5-1|NA|NA|TRBJ1-5
CASSLEGNSNQPQHF
TGCGCCAGCAGCTTGGAGGGCAATAGCAATCAGCCCCAGCATTTT
>TRBV7-2|NA|NA|TRBJ1-1
CASRKGRESTEAFF
TGTGCCAGCAGAAAGGGTAGGGAGTCCACTGAAGCTTTCTTT
>TRBV18|once|NA|TRBJ2-3
CASSPSTDTQYF
TGTGCCAGCTCACCTAGCACAGATACGCAGTATTTT
>TRBV18|NA|NA|TRBJ2-7
CASSPGFYEQYF
TGTGCCAGCTCACCCGGGTTTTACGAGCAGTACTTC
>TRBV7-2|once|TRBD2|TRBJ2-1
CASRLAGGDNEQFF
TGTGCCAGCAGACTAGCGGGGGGGGACAATGAGCAGTTCTTC
>TRBV6-6|once|NA|TRBJ1-2
CASSYGAESVGYTF
TGTGCCAGCAGTTACGGGGCCGAGTCAGTGGGCTACACCTTC
>TRBV4-2|NA|NA|TRBJ2-1
CASRDSSSSYNEQFF
TGTGCCAGCAGGGACTCCTCCAGCTCCTACAATGAGCAGTTCTTC
>TRBV5-1|NA|NA|TRBJ2-5
CASRVGSGETQYF
TGCGCCAGCAGGGTGGGGAGCGGAGAGACCCAGTACTTC
>TRBV5-4|NA|NA|TRBJ1-2
CASSPTWSGNYGYTF
TGTGCCAGCAGCCCCACCTGGTCAGGGAACTATGGCTACACCTTC
>TRBV19|NA|TRBD1|TRBJ1-5
CASSLPPGQGIGRNYQPQHF
TGTGCCAGTAGTCTTCCCCCGGGACAGGGTATCGGTCGAAACTATCAGCCCCAGCATTTT
>TRBV7-7|NA|NA|TRBJ2-1
CASSQLGEARQFF
TGTGCTAGCAGCCAATTAGGGGAGGCTCGGCAGTTCTTC
>TRBV4-2|NA|TRBD2|TRBJ2-5
CASSQGSGIETQYF
TGTGCCAGCAGCCAAGGTAGCGGGATCGAGACCCAGTACTTC
>TRBV7-2|NA|NA|TRBJ2-1
CASSSYIHEQFF
TGTGCCAGCAGCTCTTACATCCATGAGCAGTTCTTC
>TRBV7-3|NA|NA|TRBJ1-2
CASSLSSRAGYTF
TGTGCCAGCAGCTTAAGCTCCAGGGCGGGCTACACCTTC
>TRBV5-4|NA|TRBD1|TRBJ2-5
CASSPKRTGMGQETQYF
TGTGCCAGCAGCCCGAAAAGGACAGGGATGGGCCAAGAGACCCAGTACTTC
>TRBV7-2|NA|NA|TRBJ2-3
CASSYTGGTDTQYF
TGTGCCAGCAGCTATACGGGGGGCACAGATACGCAGTATTTT
>TRBV19|few|TRBD1|TRBJ1-4
CASSIRDRVGEKLFF
TGTGCCAGTAGTATCCGCGACAGGGTCGGAGAAAAACTGTTTTTT
>TRBV3-1/TRBV3-2|NA|NA|TRBJ1-2
CASSQAFYRDNYGYTF
TGTGCCAGCAGCCAAGCCTTTTACAGGGATAACTATGGCTACACCTTC
>TRBV29-1|NA|NA|TRBJ2-6
CSVGKESGANVLTF
TGCAGCGTTGGGAAGGAATCTGGGGCCAACGTCCTGACTTTC
>TRBV4-2|few|NA|TRBJ2-2
CASSQDWQYANTGELFF
TGTGCCAGCAGCCAAGATTGGCAATACGCGAACACCGGGGAGCTGTTTTTT
>TRBV9|NA|NA|TRBJ1-4
CASSPARWGGDEKLFF
TGTGCCAGCAGCCCAGCGAGGTGGGGCGGAGATGAAAAACTGTTTTTT
>TRBV6-5|NA|TRBD1|TRBJ2-5
CASTSQGQGQTQYF
TGTGCCAGCACCTCCCAGGGACAGGGCCAGACCCAGTACTTC